One sample yielded the 3 T cell receptor beta chains listed below, sequenced in a study of blood T cell repertoires in COVID-19. Data came from immunoSEQ multiplex PCR; TCRdb stores just in-frame clones and leaves some out. The table includes hundreds of thousands of clones, around nine tenths detected once. Material for sequencing was PBMCs or T cells enriched from blood (not recorded which). The receptors here all came from a woman aged 18-29 years who had been exposed to COVID-19.

V usage is TRBV6-1 and J usage is TRBJ1-6; D remains ambiguous. CDR1 is MNHNS, CDR2 SASEGT, per germline. Trimming stripped 0 bases from V and 6 bases from J, with 15 bases between. This CDR3 comprises 17 residues. The CDR3 here is CASSEAGNTLINSPLHF. The CDR3 region has the DNA TGTGCCAGCAGTGAAGCCGGGAACACCCTTATTAATTCACCCCTCCACTTT.

V gene TRBV5-6 combines with J gene TRBJ2-7, with D hard to call. V lost 1 base to trimming and J lost 0 bases, with 8 bases between them. CDR1 is SGHDT, CDR2 YYEEEE, per germline. This CDR3 is built from 14 residues. The CDR3 here is CASSLRFGSYEQYF. The CDR3, as DNA: TGTGCCAGCAGCTTGCGGTTCGGCTCCTACGAGCAGTACTTC. Full variable domain (missing parts from reference TRBV5-6 and TRBJ2-7): DAGVTQSPTHLIKTRGQQVTLRCSPKSGHDTVSWYQQALGQGPQFIFQYYEEEERQRGNFPDRFSGHQFPNYSSELNVNALLLGDSALYLCASSLRFGSYEQYFGPGTRLTVT.

This chain connects TRBV5-1 to TRBJ1-3, with D uncertain. Looked up from germline, CDR1 is SGHRS and CDR2 is YFSETQ. The CDR3 extends over 15 amino acids. Trimming left V 1 base short and J 5 bases short, with 13 bases between. CDR3 sequence: CASSLSTEWRNTIYF. As DNA, the CDR3 is TGCGCCAGCAGCTTGTCTACGGAGTGGAGAAACACCATATATTTT.